This T cell receptor beta chain was recovered during a study of cytomegalovirus exposure and HLA in healthy donors (dated by TCRdb to 2017 to 2019). The study in broad terms: According to an earlier analysis of a few hundred of the donors, about 179 million T cells yielded approximately 120 million unique TCR beta sequences and roughly 280 Gb of sequence data. An early release that covered about 600 HLA-typed donors contained around 300 gigabases of sequencing data and 70 million to 100 million unique TCR sequences. The genetic ancestry cluster associated with self-reported Caucasian donors included 81% of the roughly 410 genotyped donors. The study aimed to test whether signatures of past pathogen exposure could be identified by cataloging public T cell receptors. The study profiled the T cell repertoires of about 640 subjects by immunosequencing and related them to cytomegalovirus serostatus. In addition to the first cohort of 666 subjects, a separate validation cohort of 120 different subjects was used. The study combined high-throughput TCR immunosequencing, statistical association of individual TCRs with disease status, and machine learning to predict cytomegalovirus infection status. In a later analysis, previously published TCR beta repertoires from 670 or so donors were re-analyzed and high-resolution HLA genotyping was added so that TCR occurrence patterns could be studied. Rather than drawing on any new phenotypic data, the later analysis identified candidate immune exposures from TCR beta sequences and the way those sequences occurred across donors. In an earlier analysis of 500 to 650 of the donors, high-throughput TCR beta sequencing was used to judge whether each TCR beta V gene segment behaved as functional or pseudogenic. Alongside the repertoire data, information on donor age, sex, ethnicity and CMV serostatus was compiled. A later genetic analysis took genome-wide SNP genotypes for about 55% of the 666 donors and used that subset as a discovery cohort. All discovery cohort repertoires had been generated on a single sequencing platform. HLA typing covered class I and class II loci at four-digit resolution. The number of donors typed differed by locus, with about 629-630 for A, B, C, DRB1 and DQB1, around 500 for DQA1, 600 to 610 for DPA1, and under 490 for DPB1. A few DR-DQ haplotypes were treated as single units for association and clustering because of strong linkage in the cohort. Among some 400 genotyped donors of the cohort, an average of roughly 230,000 unique TCR beta nucleotide sequences was sequenced per donor, of which about 19% were non-productive. The paper's findings and limits, for the study overall: Fewer than 20 rarely observed V segments, including chromosome 9 orphons, were excluded from the earlier analysis of some 590 of the donors because counts were too low. Some IMGT-functional V segments, including TRBV6-2 and TRBV6-3, could not be told apart with the 87-base-pair reads, so those segments were excluded. Assigning TCR associations to individual alleles was difficult when HLA alleles, especially DR and DQ, strongly co-occurred. Cytomegalovirus status was reported to be diagnosed by the classifier with high specificity and sensitivity in both the original and validation cohorts. A few of the identified cytomegalovirus-associated TCR beta chains were confirmed in vitro to be specific for cytomegalovirus antigens. According to a later analysis, TCR association rates differed among HLA loci, with DRB1 alleles showing the most associated TCRs and HLA-C alleles showing the fewest. In a later analysis, HLA-associated TCR beta chains showed more clonal expansion and lower generation probabilities than non-associated chains that were equally common. A further reported finding was that TCR beta sequences accurately predicted the HLA-A and HLA-B alleles for most subjects in the first cohort. In this cohort, only TCR beta chains were sequenced, and detectable features were limited by the absence of alpha or paired-chain data. An association between a missense DCLRE1C variant and V-gene and J-gene trimming of TCR beta chains was found in a later genetic analysis and replicated in an independent cohort. The authors suggested that the approach could potentially be generalized to other disease states and immunological phenotypes. In a later genetic analysis, fewer N-insertions in productive TCRs were reported among donors in an Asian-associated ancestry cluster than the 666-donor mean. According to a later analysis, most CMV-associated TCR beta chains appeared to be HLA-restricted, and the HLA associations seemed to be driven largely by CMV exposure. In the study, approximately 150 TCR beta chains were listed as associated with cytomegalovirus. The only immune exposure information available for the cohort was CMV serostatus. Because HLA typing was missing for some donors at each locus, association tests included only the typed subset. A later analysis associated approximately 17,000 TCR beta sequences with specific HLA alleles at a false discovery rate of 0.05. Sequencing depth was assumed to be roughly uniform across donors in the presence/absence analyses, though that assumption may not hold. Correlated functional status among segregating V segments might be attributable to linkage disequilibrium, but an unknown experimental factor could not be ruled out. Most TCR sequences were observed very rarely across donors, whereas some public TCRs were present in many individuals. The sequencing pipeline was judged likely to have produced a cluster of highly shared sequence variants as a technical artifact. In an earlier analysis of some 500 of the donors, most TCR beta V segments were observed in productive rearrangements about 90% or about 30% of the time, broadly matching IMGT annotations. According to a later analysis, parvovirus B19, influenza, CMV and Epstein-Barr virus appeared linked to several top co-occurrence clusters.

The CDR3 numbers 15 residues from cysteine through phenylalanine. The retained sequence is limited to the CDR3, 45 bases, with the frame set at the first base. Taken from the germline V gene, the CDR1 and CDR2 loops are ENHRY and SYGVKD. The germline V and J ends show losses of 3 bases and 6 bases respectively, and no gene match explains 6 bases of the junction. About this clone: Its specific antigen is unknown. Base qualities are not at hand, and no much larger clone is one base apart.

Library preparation was by the immunoSEQ multiplex PCR assay. For the multiplex PCR, a mixture combining 60 forward primers for TCR Vbeta segments and 13 reverse primers for TCR Jbeta segments was used. Amplification of the CDR3 region of rearranged TCR beta genes was performed with a multiplex PCR assay on genomic DNA. The Illumina HiSeq System was used to sequence the amplified TCR beta libraries as 87-base-pair reads. Under the source paper's analysis protocol: Across the roughly 670 repertoires, a later analysis counted roughly 77 million unique TCR beta chains, 8.5 million to 12 million of which were shared by at least two donors. A nearest-neighbor algorithm error-corrected the raw reads and collapsed the reads into unique sequences, merging closely related sequences to remove PCR and sequencing errors. Alignment of CDR3 sequences to IMGT reference sequences was used to assign V, D and J gene segments. For a sequence to be retained, at least a six-nucleotide match to both a V gene segment and a J gene segment was required. Rearrangements were called productive when the CDR3 lacked stop codons and stayed in frame with V and J; all others were non-productive. Following IMGT convention, CDR3 was defined as the stretch from the second conserved V-encoded cysteine to the conserved J-encoded phenylalanine. Sequences without an unambiguous match to a single V gene segment were excluded from the earlier analysis of several hundred of the donors. An earlier analysis of 550 to 650 of the donors classified V segments as functional when productive rearrangements were above 56.7% and as segregating when the standard deviation between donors was above 5%. A statistical classification framework was developed to diagnose cytomegalovirus status using the catalog of TCR beta chain sequences. A later analysis assigned V and J genes by comparing TCR nucleotide sequences with IMGT/GENE-DB human TR gene sequences. The TCRdist pipeline was used in a later analysis to assign CDR3 sequences and most-parsimonious VDJ recombination scenarios. In a later analysis, every TCR beta chain was defined by the combination of its CDR3 amino acid sequence and its V-gene family, and reads without a unique V-gene family were dropped. In a later analysis, approximately 590 highly shared, low-generation-probability nucleotide sequences were removed to address suspected cross-contamination and a sequencing artifact. In a later analysis, a clonal expansion index for each public chain was calculated from normalized within-repertoire ranks of inferred template counts. A later analysis computed generation probabilities with a VDJ recombination model fitted to out-of-frame rearrangements, and checked the results against IGoR. In a later analysis, TCR-TCR, TCR-HLA and TCR-CMV co-occurrence was scored with hypergeometric tests, and a repertoire-size bias correction was applied to TCR pairs. A later analysis estimated false discovery rates by permuting HLA or CMV assignments 20 times. In a later analysis, co-occurring TCRs were grouped using DBSCAN, with TCRdist sequence similarity added in when clustering inside HLA-allele-positive subsets. Repertoires with fewer than 30,000 or more than 120,000 public chains were left out of co-occurrence clustering, as were four to six repertoires with anomalous nucleotide sharing. Sourced from immuneACCESS, this table was stored by TCRdb with only in-frame sequences that have V and J called. A share of the clones is absent; for the studies checked, an unresolved V gene accounts for under half, and the remainder has no known explanation. V and J calls and clone size are those listed in that table; D and trimming were worked out from the DNA. In this sample the table shows about 120,000 clones, 70% to 90% of which occur a single time. Clones ranked in the top ten supply approximately 2% of the sample.

In total, over 600 healthy bone marrow donors made up the cohort. At the time of sampling, every cohort member was nominally healthy, though immune exposures that went unrecorded were likely present. The donor was CMV seronegative and belonged to the group of around 350 seronegative cohort members. Every donor gave a peripheral blood sample, and the peripheral blood mononuclear cells from that sample were used for TCR beta sequencing. Genomic DNA was extracted from the blood cell samples with the Qiagen DNeasy Blood Extraction Kit. This receptor chain uses TRBV10-3 and TRBJ1-2, and 11 junction bases match TRBD1. This receptor was identified in a man aged 35 to 55 in good health and CMV-seronegative. Sequencing input: PBMCs. The CDR3 is CAISDPGTGGHGYTF. The DNA sequence follows: TGTGCCATCAGTGACCCCGGGACAGGGGGGCATGGCTACACCTTC.